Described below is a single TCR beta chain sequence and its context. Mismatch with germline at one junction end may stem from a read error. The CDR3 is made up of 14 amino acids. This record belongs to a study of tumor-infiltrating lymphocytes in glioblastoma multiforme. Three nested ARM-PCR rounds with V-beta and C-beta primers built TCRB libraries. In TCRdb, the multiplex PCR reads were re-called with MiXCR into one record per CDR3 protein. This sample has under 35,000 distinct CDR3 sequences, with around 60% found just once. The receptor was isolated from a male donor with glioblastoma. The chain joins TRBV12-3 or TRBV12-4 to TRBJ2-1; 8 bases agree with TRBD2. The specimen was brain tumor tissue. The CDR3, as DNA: TGTGCCAGGGGCCGACTAGCGCAACACAACGAGCAGTTCTTC. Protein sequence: CARGRLAQHNEQFF.